This T cell receptor (beta chain) originates from a study of beta chain features in type 1 diabetes. Regarding this clone: Its specificity is unknown.

The isolated RNA, all of it, was reverse transcribed, so expressed TCRB transcripts were what got sequenced. There were about 3.57 million reads on average in the naive, central memory and regulatory T cell samples. TCRdb's copy holds only in-frame clones and misses some; the assay was immunoSEQ multiplex PCR. The sample includes fewer than 300,000 clones, approximately 10% of them seen just once. CDR1 SNHLY and CDR2 FYNNEI come from the germline V gene. Trimming took off 6 bases at V and 9 bases at J, with 9 bases between the two ends. The CDR3 has 11 amino acids. Findings and limits, study-wide: Shorter templates may be favored by PCR, equally so in patients and controls. Shorter TCRB CDR3s, moderately but significantly so, were found in Type 1 diabetes patients in all four CD4+ subsets. For type 1 diabetes patients, VDJ junctions showed fewer insertions and more deletions.

The sequenced sample consisted of naive CD4+ T cells from blood. This TCR derives from a man aged 25-45 years with type 1 diabetes. V usage is TRBV2 and J usage is TRBJ2-1; D might be TRBD1 (5 bases). The CDR3 DNA is TGTGCCAGCAGGGTAAGGGGTGAGCAGTTCTTC. It translates to CASRVRGEQFF. Together with reference TRBV2 and TRBJ2-1, the CDR3 gives the full variable domain: EPEVTQTPSHQVTQMGQEVILRCVPISNHLYFYWYRQILGQKVEFLVSFYNNEISEKSEIFDDQFSVERPDGSNFTLKIRSTKLEDSAMYFCASRVRGEQFFGPGTRLTVL.